The 13 T cell receptor beta chains reported below all come from one sample, sequenced in a study of blood T cell repertoires in COVID-19. The table came from immunoSEQ multiplex PCR; TCRdb's copy has only in-frame clones and leaves some out. Of 55,000 to 85,000 clones detected, 79% appear once; the ten largest clones hold approximately 26%. The sample comprised peripheral blood. The receptor source for this set is a man aged 55-75 years with active or convalescent COVID-19.

This clone has more than one count but fewer than ten. J is TRBJ1-2 and V is TRBV2; 7 bases are a match to TRBD1. CDR1 is SNHLY, CDR2 FYNNEI, per germline. The J segment lost 6 bases and the V segment lost 2 bases, leaving 12 bases of the junction unmatched. CDR3 length equals 16 residues. This CDR3 is CASSELWQGDLDGYTF. Written as DNA, the CDR3 is TGTGCCAGCAGTGAACTTTGGCAGGGGGATTTGGATGGCTACACCTTC.

The J gene is TRBJ2-3, the V gene TRBV9, with TRBD2 identical over 9 bases. V lost 0 bases to trimming and J lost 0 bases; unmatched junction nucleotides: 8. The CDR3 totals 18 residues. The germline CDR1 and CDR2 sequences are SGDLS and YYNGEE. The DNA of the CDR3 is TGTGCCAGCAGCGTAGTGGCGGGGGGGCCGACTAGCACAGATACGCAGTATTTT. Its translation: CASSVVAGGPTSTDTQYF. Complete variable domain (other parts from reference TRBV9 and TRBJ2-3): DSGVTQTPKHLITATGQRVTLRCSPRSGDLSVYWYQQSLDQGLQFLIQYYNGEERAKGNILERFSAQQFPDLHSELNLSSLELGDSALYFCASSVVAGGPTSTDTQYFGPGTRLTVL.

The chain links TRBV24-1 to TRBJ2-3, with 12 positions matching TRBD1. V lost 1 base to trimming and J lost 3 bases; unmatched junction nucleotides: 4. The CDR3 loop spans 17 amino acids. Germline lookup yields CDR1 KGHDR and CDR2 SFDVKD. The chain's CDR3 is CATSDLGTGGFTDTQYF. CDR3 bases: TGTGCCACCAGTGATTTAGGGACAGGGGGCTTTACAGATACGCAGTATTTT.

This chain connects TRBV25-1 to TRBJ2-5, with a possible D match to TRBD2 (5 bases). The CDR3 covers 14 residues. Germline CDR1 and CDR2: MGHDK and SYGVNS. V shed 0 bases and J shed 7 bases, with 12 bases lying between them. Here the CDR3 reads CASSEYSAGGTQYF. The DNA for the CDR3 is TGTGCCAGCAGTGAATATAGTGCTGGAGGGACCCAGTACTTC.

V gene TRBV7-2 combines with J gene TRBJ2-3; 9 bases line up with TRBD1. CDR3 length: 14 residues. V was clipped by 5 bases and J by 3 bases; unmatched bases: 3. Germline CDR1 SGHTA, CDR2 FQGNSA. As DNA, the CDR3 is TGTGCCAGCAGCCCGGACAGGGGTACAGATACGCAGTATTTT. Its translation: CASSPDRGTDTQYF.

The chain couples TRBV19 to TRBJ1-2; 7 nucleotides align to TRBD1. In germline, CDR1 is LNHDA, CDR2 SQIVND (reference sequence). The CDR3 spans 13 residues. The V and J ends lost 5 bases and 5 bases, in that order; junction bases with no gene match: 5. CDR3 amino acids: CASSEQGSYGYTF. The CDR3 coding sequence is TGTGCCAGTAGTGAACAGGGGTCATATGGCTACACCTTC. The full variable domain, its missing parts supplied by reference TRBV19 and TRBJ1-2, is DGGITQSPKYLFRKEGQNVTLSCEQNLNHDAMYWYRQDPGQGLRLIYYSQIVNDFQKGDIAEGYSVSREKKESFPLTVTSAQKNPTAFYLCASSEQGSYGYTFGSGTRLTVV.

The genes are TRBV5-4 and TRBJ1-4; no clear D gene. V was pared by 4 bases and J by 8 bases, with 18 bases between. The CDR3 is 15 residues long. Germline CDR1 and CDR2: SGHNT and YYREEE (reference sequence). The CDR3 region has the DNA TGTGCCAGCAGCCCTCTCCCAAAAGCTTCGGAAAAACTGTTTTTT. The encoded protein is CASSPLPKASEKLFF.

The chain recombines TRBV5-1 with TRBJ2-2; 12 bases map to TRBD2. This CDR3 has 16 amino acids. J gave up 6 bases and V 4 bases, and 7 bases lay outside the gene matches. CDR1 is SGHRS and CDR2 is YFSETQ in the germline V gene. The CDR3 loop reads CASSPSSGGASGELFF. The CDR3 coding sequence is TGCGCCAGCAGCCCGTCTAGCGGGGGGGCATCCGGGGAGCTGTTTTTT.

The chain couples TRBV24-1 to TRBJ2-2; D is unclear. This CDR3 is built from 17 residues. The V end lost 4 bases, the J end lost 0 bases, and 14 bases lay between the germline ends. Germline CDR1 and CDR2: KGHDR and SFDVKD. The CDR3 DNA reads TGTGCCACCAGTGACCCCCTTTCAGGTGCGAACACCGGGGAGCTGTTTTTT. It codes for CATSDPLSGANTGELFF.

This clone was seen a handful of times. This chain links TRBV6-4 with TRBJ1-2; the match to TRBD1 covers 8 bases. The CDR3 consists of 15 residues. Germline CDR1 and CDR2: MRHNA and SNTAGT. V lost 7 bases to trimming and J lost 3 bases; unmatched junction nucleotides: 10. Here the CDR3 DNA reads TGTGCCAGCACCAATCGGACAGGGCAGGACTATGGCTACACCTTC. This sequence encodes CASTNRTGQDYGYTF.

This clone was detected once. The chain employs TRBV4-1 and TRBJ2-7; TRBD1 matches 9 bases. The ends lost 4 bases at V and 0 bases at J; junction bases unmatched: 7. This CDR3 spans 16 amino acids. Germline V gene lookup returns CDR1 MGHRA and CDR2 YSYEKL. The CDR3 nucleotides read TGCGCCAGCAGCCCCCGGACAGGGGCCTCCTCCTACGAGCAGTACTTC. The encoded protein is CASSPRTGASSYEQYF.

This clone was observed a few times. This rearrangement joins TRBV7-6 to TRBJ1-4, with 12 bases lining up with TRBD1. This CDR3 region has 17 residues. The V and J ends lost 1 base and 13 bases, in that order; junction bases with no gene match: 13. Germline V gene sequence: CDR1 SGHVS, CDR2 FNYEAQ. CDR3 in amino acids: CASSLEAGQGAIPRLFF. For the CDR3, the DNA is TGTGCCAGCAGCTTAGAGGCGGGACAGGGGGCGATCCCCCGACTGTTTTTT.

The chain links TRBV6-6 to TRBJ1-1; no firm D call. The CDR3 contains 14 residues. V was trimmed by 0 bases and J by 5 bases, leaving 10 bases between them. Germline V CDR1 and CDR2: MNHNY, SVGAGI (reference sequence). CDR3 sequence: CASSYSIPGTEAFF. The CDR3 bases are TGTGCCAGCAGTTACTCGATACCGGGGACTGAAGCTTTCTTT.